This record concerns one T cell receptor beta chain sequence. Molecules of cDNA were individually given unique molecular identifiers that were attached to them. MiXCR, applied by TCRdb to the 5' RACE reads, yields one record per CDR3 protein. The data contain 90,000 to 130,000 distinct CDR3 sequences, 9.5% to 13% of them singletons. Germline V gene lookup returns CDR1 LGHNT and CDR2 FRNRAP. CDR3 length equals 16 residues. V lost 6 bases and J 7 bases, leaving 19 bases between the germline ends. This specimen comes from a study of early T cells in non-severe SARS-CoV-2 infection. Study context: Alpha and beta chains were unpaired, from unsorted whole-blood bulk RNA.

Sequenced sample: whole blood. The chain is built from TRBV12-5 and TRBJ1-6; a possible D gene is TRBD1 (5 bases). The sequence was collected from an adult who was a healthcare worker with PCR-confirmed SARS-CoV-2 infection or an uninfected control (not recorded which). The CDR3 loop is CASGPTSRRDNSPLHF. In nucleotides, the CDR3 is TGTGCTAGTGGACCCACGAGTCGCAGGGACAATTCACCCCTCCACTTT. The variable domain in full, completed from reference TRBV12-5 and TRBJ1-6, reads DARVTQTPRHKVTEMGQEVTMRCQPILGHNTVFWYRQTMMQGLELLAYFRNRAPLDDSGMPKDRFSAEMPDATLATLKIQPSEPRDSAVYFCASGPTSRRDNSPLHFGNGTRLTVT.